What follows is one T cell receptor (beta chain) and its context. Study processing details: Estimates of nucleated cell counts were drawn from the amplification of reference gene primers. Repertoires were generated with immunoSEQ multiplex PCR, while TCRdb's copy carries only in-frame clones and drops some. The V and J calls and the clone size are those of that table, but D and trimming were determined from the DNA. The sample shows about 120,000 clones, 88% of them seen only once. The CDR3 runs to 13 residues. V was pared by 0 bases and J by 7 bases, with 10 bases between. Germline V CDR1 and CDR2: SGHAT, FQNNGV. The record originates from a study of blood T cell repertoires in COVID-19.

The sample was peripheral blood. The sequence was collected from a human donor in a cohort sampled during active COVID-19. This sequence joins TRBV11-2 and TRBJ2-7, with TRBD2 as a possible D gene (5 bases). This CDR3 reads CASSLDTGREQYF. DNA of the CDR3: TGTGCCAGCAGCTTAGATACGGGGAGAGAGCAGTACTTC.